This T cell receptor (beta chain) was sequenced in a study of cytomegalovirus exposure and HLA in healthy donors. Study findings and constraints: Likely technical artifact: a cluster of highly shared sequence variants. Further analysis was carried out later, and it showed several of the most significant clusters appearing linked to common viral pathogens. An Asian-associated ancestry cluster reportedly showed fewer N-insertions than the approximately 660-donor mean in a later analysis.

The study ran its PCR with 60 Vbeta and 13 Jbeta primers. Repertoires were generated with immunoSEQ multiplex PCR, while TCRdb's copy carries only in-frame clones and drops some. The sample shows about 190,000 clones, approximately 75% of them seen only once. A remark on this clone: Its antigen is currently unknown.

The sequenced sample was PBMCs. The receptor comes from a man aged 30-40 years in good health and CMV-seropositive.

This chain's CDR3 is CAISFSTGRLGGNTIYF. The CDR3 DNA is TGTGCCATCAGCTTTTCGACAGGCCGCTTAGGAGGAAACACCATATATTTT. The V gene is TRBV10-3, the J gene TRBJ1-3, with D perhaps TRBD1 (6 bases). The CDR3 contains 17 residues. V was cut by 6 bases and J by 4 bases, with 22 bases left in between. The germline V gene encodes CDR1 ENHRY and CDR2 SYGVKD.